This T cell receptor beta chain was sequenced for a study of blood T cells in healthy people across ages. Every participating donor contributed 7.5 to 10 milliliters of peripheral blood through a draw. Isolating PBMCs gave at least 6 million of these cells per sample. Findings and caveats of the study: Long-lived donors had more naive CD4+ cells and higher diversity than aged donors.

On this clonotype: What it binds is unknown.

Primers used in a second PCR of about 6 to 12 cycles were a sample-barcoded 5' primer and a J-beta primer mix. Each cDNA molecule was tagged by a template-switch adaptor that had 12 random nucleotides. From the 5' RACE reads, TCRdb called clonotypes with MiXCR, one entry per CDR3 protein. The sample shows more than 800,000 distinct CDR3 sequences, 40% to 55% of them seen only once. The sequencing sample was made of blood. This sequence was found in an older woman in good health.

The CDR3, as DNA: TGTGCCAGCAGCTTAGGCGGGGGCTTGGAGGCCCAGTACTTC. It encodes CASSLGGGLEAQYF. The V call is TRBV11-2, the J call TRBJ2-5; TRBD2 is a possible D gene (7 bases). CDR3 length equals 14 residues. Trimming removed 1 base from V and 9 bases from J, with 15 bases in between. Germline values: CDR1 SGHAT, CDR2 FQNNGV.